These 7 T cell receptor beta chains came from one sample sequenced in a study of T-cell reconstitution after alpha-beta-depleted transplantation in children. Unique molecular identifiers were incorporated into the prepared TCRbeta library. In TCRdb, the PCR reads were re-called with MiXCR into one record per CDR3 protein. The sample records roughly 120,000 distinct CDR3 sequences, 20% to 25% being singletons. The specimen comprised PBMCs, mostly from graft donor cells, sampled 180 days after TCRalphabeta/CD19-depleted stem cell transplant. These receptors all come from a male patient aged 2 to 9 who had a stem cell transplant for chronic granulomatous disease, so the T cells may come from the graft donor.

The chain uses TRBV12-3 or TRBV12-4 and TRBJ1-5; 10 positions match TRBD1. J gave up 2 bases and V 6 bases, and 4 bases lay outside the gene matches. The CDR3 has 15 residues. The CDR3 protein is CASRTGTGGNQPQHF. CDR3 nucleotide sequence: TGTGCCAGCAGGACTGGGACAGGGGGCAATCAGCCCCAGCATTTT.

The CDR3 protein is CASSSDRGPANTGELFF. In nucleotides, the CDR3 is TGTGCCAGCAGTTCGGACAGGGGGCCTGCGAACACCGGGGAGCTGTTTTTT. The chain combines TRBV12-3 or TRBV12-4 with TRBJ2-2, with 11 positions matching TRBD1. The CDR3 contains 17 residues. The junction had 4 bases not matched to a gene; V was cut back by 4 bases and J by 0 bases.

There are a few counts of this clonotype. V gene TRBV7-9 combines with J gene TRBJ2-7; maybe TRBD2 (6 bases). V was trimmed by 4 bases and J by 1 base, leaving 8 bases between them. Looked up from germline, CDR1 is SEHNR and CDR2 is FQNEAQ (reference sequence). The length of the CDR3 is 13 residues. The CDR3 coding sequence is TGTGCCAGCAGCTCCGGGACTTCCTACGAGCAGTACTTC. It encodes CASSSGTSYEQYF.

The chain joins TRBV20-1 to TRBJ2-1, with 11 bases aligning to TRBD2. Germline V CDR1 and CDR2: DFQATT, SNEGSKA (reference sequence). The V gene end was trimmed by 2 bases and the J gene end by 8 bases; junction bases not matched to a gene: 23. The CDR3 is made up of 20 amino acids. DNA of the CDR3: TGCAGTGCTAGACCTTCGCCGGGACTAGCGGAAACACACTTCCGTTATGAGCAGTTCTTC. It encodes CSARPSPGLAETHFRYEQFF.

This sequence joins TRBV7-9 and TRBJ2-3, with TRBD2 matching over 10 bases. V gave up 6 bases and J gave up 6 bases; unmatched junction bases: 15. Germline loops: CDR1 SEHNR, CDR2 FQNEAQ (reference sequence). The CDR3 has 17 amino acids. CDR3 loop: CASSRLAGVESRDTQYF. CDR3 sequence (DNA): TGTGCCAGCAGTCGGCTAGCGGGAGTGGAGAGCCGGGATACGCAGTATTTT.

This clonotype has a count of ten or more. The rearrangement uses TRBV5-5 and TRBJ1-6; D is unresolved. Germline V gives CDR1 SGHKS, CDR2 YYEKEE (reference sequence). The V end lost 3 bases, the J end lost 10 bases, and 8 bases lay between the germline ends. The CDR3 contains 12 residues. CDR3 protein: CASSSPSSPLHF. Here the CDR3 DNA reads TGTGCCAGCAGCTCCCCAAGCTCACCCCTCCACTTT.

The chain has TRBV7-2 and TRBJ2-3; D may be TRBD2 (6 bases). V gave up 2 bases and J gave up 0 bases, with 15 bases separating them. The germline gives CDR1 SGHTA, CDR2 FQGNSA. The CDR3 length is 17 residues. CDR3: CASSLLAGQGSTDTQYF. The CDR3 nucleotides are TGTGCCAGCAGCTTATTGGCGGGGCAAGGTAGCACAGATACGCAGTATTTT.